Listed here are 31 T cell receptor beta chains from one sample, sequenced in a study of blood T cell repertoires in COVID-19. Profiled with immunoSEQ multiplex PCR; TCRdb holds only in-frame clones, not every one. In the table there are roughly 500,000 clones, approximately 88% of which are singletons. The sample consisted of PBMCs or T cells enriched from blood (not recorded which). These receptors came from a woman in her forties who had recovered from COVID-19.

The chain carries TRBV14 and TRBJ1-6, with TRBD1 matching 7 bases. Germline V CDR1 and CDR2: SGHDN, FVKESK. The CDR3 has 18 amino acids. V trimming: 4 bases; J trimming: 7 bases; junction bases outside the gene matches: 16. CDR3 sequence reads: CASSLFGRGTVKNSPLHF. The CDR3 DNA sequence: TGTGCCAGCAGCCTCTTTGGTAGGGGGACAGTCAAGAATTCACCCCTCCACTTT.

The rearrangement links TRBV6-2 or TRBV6-3 to TRBJ2-7; D gene uncertain. The CDR3 contains 12 residues. Germline values: CDR1 MNHEY, CDR2 SVGEGT. V lost 1 base and J 4 bases, leaving 5 bases between the germline ends. CDR3: CASSYFIYEQYF. The DNA for the CDR3 is TGTGCCAGCAGTTACTTTATATACGAGCAGTACTTC.

The rearrangement joins TRBV19 to TRBJ2-1; 7 nucleotides line up with TRBD2. Germline trimming cut 7 bases from V and 3 bases from J; bases unmatched to any gene: 6. The germline V gene encodes CDR1 LNHDA and CDR2 SQIVND (reference sequence). The CDR3 length is 14 residues. This CDR3 is CASTPQRDYNEQFF. CDR3 in DNA: TGTGCCAGTACCCCTCAGCGGGACTACAATGAGCAGTTCTTC.

The V gene is TRBV7-9, the J gene TRBJ2-5, with D maybe TRBD2 (5 bases). V lost 8 bases and J 0 bases, leaving 22 bases between the germline ends. From germline, CDR1 is SEHNR and CDR2 FQNEAQ (reference sequence). The CDR3 loop spans 17 amino acids. CDR3 protein: CASCNAEDSGYQETQYF. The CDR3 region has the DNA TGTGCCAGCTGCAACGCGGAGGATTCTGGGTACCAAGAGACCCAGTACTTC.

This clone has more than one count but fewer than ten. This sequence joins TRBV9 and TRBJ1-1; D gene ambiguous. Trimming left V 0 bases short and J 1 base short, with 7 bases between. From germline, CDR1 is SGDLS and CDR2 YYNGEE. The CDR3 length is 14 residues. CDR3 amino acids: CASSVDVRNTEAFF. For the CDR3, the DNA is TGTGCCAGCAGCGTAGATGTCCGGAACACTGAAGCTTTCTTT.

This chain joins TRBV28 and TRBJ1-1; D unclear. V dropped 5 bases and J dropped 2 bases, with 15 bases sitting between them. Germline CDR1 MDHEN, CDR2 SYDVKM. The CDR3 is 15 amino acids. The CDR3 region is CASSRLRESNTEAFF. The DNA of the CDR3 is TGTGCCAGCAGTCGGTTGCGAGAGAGCAACACTGAAGCTTTCTTT.

The chain links TRBV27 to TRBJ1-4; TRBD1 agrees at 7 bases. V shed 5 bases, J shed 3 bases, and the junction held 6 bases outside the gene matches. Germline loops: CDR1 MNHEY, CDR2 SMNVEV (reference sequence). The CDR3 runs 15 residues. This CDR3 reads CASSRGTGANEKLFF. DNA of the CDR3: TGTGCCAGCAGTCGTGGCACAGGGGCTAATGAAAAACTGTTTTTT.

V usage is TRBV15 and J usage is TRBJ2-5; 9 bases agree with TRBD2. The CDR3 length is 14 residues. J was trimmed by 5 bases and V by 2 bases; bases with no gene match: 3. Germline CDR1 and CDR2: LNHNV and YYDKDF (reference sequence). CDR3 residues: CATSRTGTSETQYF. As DNA, the CDR3 is TGTGCCACCAGCAGAACCGGGACTAGCGAGACCCAGTACTTC.

This clone was seen once. The V and J genes are TRBV27 and TRBJ2-7; 7 bases agree with TRBD1. Germline lookup yields CDR1 MNHEY and CDR2 SMNVEV (reference sequence). Trimming removed 5 bases from V and 2 bases from J; junction bases left unmatched: 6. This CDR3 is 14 amino acids long. In nucleotides, the CDR3 is TGTGCCAGCAGTCCCAGACAGGGCACCTACGAGCAGTACTTC. Encoded protein: CASSPRQGTYEQYF.

This chain connects TRBV5-1 to TRBJ1-2, with TRBD1 identical over 9 bases. The CDR3 extends over 14 amino acids. CDR1 SGHRS and CDR2 YFSETQ come from the germline V gene. Losses at the gene ends were 0 bases for V and 5 bases for J; bases not matched to a gene: 2. The CDR3 region is CASSLGTGDYGYTF. Here the CDR3 DNA reads TGCGCCAGCAGCTTGGGGACAGGGGATTATGGCTACACCTTC.

The chain is built from TRBV29-1 and TRBJ2-2; 7 nucleotides agree with TRBD2. Unmatched junction bases numbered 6, after V lost 4 bases and J lost 1 base. The CDR3 consists of 15 residues. Germline V lookup: CDR1 SQVTM, CDR2 ANQGSEA. The DNA for the CDR3 is TGCAGCGTTGTGTGGCTAGCGGAGAACACCGGGGAGCTGTTTTTT. This translates into CSVVWLAENTGELFF.

This chain connects TRBV4-2 to TRBJ2-1; D gene unclear. The germline gives CDR1 LGHNA, CDR2 YNFKEQ. The CDR3 contains 15 residues. V was pared by 4 bases and J by 0 bases, with 10 bases between. CDR3 in DNA: TGTGCCAGCAGCCTCGATGGGCTCTCCTACAATGAGCAGTTCTTC. Residues: CASSLDGLSYNEQFF.

V usage is TRBV2 and J usage is TRBJ2-3; tentative D call: TRBD1 (6 bases). The CDR3 is 14 residues long. Germline-derived CDR1 and CDR2 are SNHLY and FYNNEI. V gave up 2 bases and J gave up 7 bases, with 13 bases separating them. The CDR3 reads CASSERAGDNTQYF. The CDR3 coding sequence is TGTGCCAGCAGTGAAAGGGCAGGGGATAATACGCAGTATTTT. Variable domain in full (rest from reference TRBV2 and TRBJ2-3): EPEVTQTPSHQVTQMGQEVILRCVPISNHLYFYWYRQILGQKVEFLVSFYNNEISEKSEIFDDQFSVERPDGSNFTLKIRSTKLEDSAMYFCASSERAGDNTQYFGPGTRLTVL.

In this sample, this clone turned up once. The CDR3 coding sequence is TGCGCCAGCAGCTTGACCCTATACAATGAGCAGTTCTTC. This encodes CASSLTLYNEQFF. This chain uses TRBV5-1 with TRBJ2-1; D gene ambiguous. The germline V and J ends were trimmed by 1 base and 4 bases, with 6 bases remaining between them. In germline, CDR1 is SGHRS, CDR2 YFSETQ. This CDR3 is built from 13 residues. The entire variable domain, with the rest obtained from reference TRBV5-1 and TRBJ2-1, is as follows: KAGVTQTPRYLIKTRGQQVTLSCSPISGHRSVSWYQQTPGQGLQFLFEYFSETQRNKGNFPGRFSGRQFSNSRSEMNVSTLELGDSALYLCASSLTLYNEQFFGPGTRLTVL.

This chain connects TRBV24-1 to TRBJ2-7; 11 nucleotides align to TRBD1. V trimming: 5 bases; J trimming: 5 bases; junction bases outside the gene matches: 10. CDR1 and CDR2 from the germline V gene are KGHDR and SFDVKD. The CDR3 contains 16 residues. In DNA, the CDR3 is TGTGCCACCAGTGGAGCCGGGACAGGGGGTTTCCACGAGCAGTACTTC. Translated: CATSGAGTGGFHEQYF.

This sequence joins TRBV19 and TRBJ1-4, with TRBD1 as a possible D gene (6 bases). Germline CDR1 is LNHDA and CDR2 is SQIVND (reference sequence). Trimming removed 0 bases from V and 10 bases from J, with 15 bases in between. This CDR3 spans 15 amino acids. This CDR3 reads CASSIEGRGEVKLFF. As DNA, the CDR3 is TGTGCCAGTAGTATAGAAGGCAGGGGAGAGGTAAAACTGTTTTTT.

In this sample, this clone turned up a few times. V is TRBV9 and J is TRBJ1-6; D unclear. Germline-derived CDR1 and CDR2 are SGDLS and YYNGEE. Trimming pared 2 bases from V and 6 bases from J, leaving 9 bases between. The CDR3 loop spans 14 amino acids. CDR3 DNA sequence: TGTGCCAGCAGCGTTATGGAGACTAATTCACCCCTCCACTTT. Translated: CASSVMETNSPLHF.

This clone has only one observation. The rearrangement links TRBV4-2 to TRBJ2-1, with 9 bases fitting TRBD2. With 0 bases clipped from V and 6 bases from J, the junction kept 6 bases outside the gene matches. Looked up from germline, CDR1 is LGHNA and CDR2 is YNFKEQ. This CDR3 has 16 amino acids. CDR3 residues: CASSQEEVSGSNEQFF. CDR3 DNA: TGTGCCAGCAGCCAAGAGGAAGTTAGCGGGAGCAATGAGCAGTTCTTC.

This chain links TRBV6-5 with TRBJ1-5; no clear D gene. V gave up 5 bases and J gave up 9 bases, with 11 bases separating them. The germline V gene has CDR1 MNHEY and CDR2 SVGAGI. CDR3 length: 12 residues. The CDR3 DNA follows: TGTGCCAGCAGTAACTACGCAGGGCCCCAGCATTTT. Residues: CASSNYAGPQHF.

This chain uses TRBV7-9 with TRBJ2-2; TRBD2 matches 10 bases. The CDR3 contains 15 residues. Germline V gene data show CDR1 as SEHNR and CDR2 as FQNEAQ (reference sequence). Unmatched junction bases numbered 5, after V lost 5 bases and J lost 5 bases. CDR3 in DNA: TGTGCCAGCAGCCCTAGCGGGAGTGGGACCGGGGAGCTGTTTTTT. Its protein is CASSPSGSGTGELFF.

V gene TRBV6-2 or TRBV6-3 combines with J gene TRBJ1-5; 8 bases fit TRBD1. Trimming at V came to 5 bases and at J to 4 bases, leaving 7 bases not matched to a gene. In germline, CDR1 is MNHEY, CDR2 SVGEGT. The CDR3 is made up of 15 amino acids. CDR3 DNA: TGTGCCAGCAGTATCATAGACAGGGGTAATCAGCCCCAGCATTTT. Its protein product is CASSIIDRGNQPQHF.

V usage is TRBV27 and J usage is TRBJ2-5, with D unclear. This CDR3 has 13 residues. CDR1 and CDR2 (germline): MNHEY, SMNVEV (reference sequence). Trimming shortened V by 4 bases and J by 5 bases, and 11 bases separated the two germline ends. This CDR3 reads CASSSGPGETQYF. CDR3 sequence (DNA): TGTGCCAGCAGTTCGGGTCCCGGGGAGACCCAGTACTTC.

The rearrangement uses TRBV27 and TRBJ2-2; tentative D call: TRBD1 (5 bases). Between the trimmed V and J ends, which lost 5 bases and 1 base, there was a span of 11 bases. This CDR3 is built from 15 residues. Germline V gives CDR1 MNHEY, CDR2 SMNVEV (reference sequence). CDR3 sequence reads: CASSDDRRNTGELFF. For the CDR3, the DNA is TGTGCCAGCAGTGACGACAGAAGGAACACCGGGGAGCTGTTTTTT.

V and J are TRBV24-1 and TRBJ2-1; 8 bases map to TRBD1. The CDR3 has 14 amino acids. The V gene end was trimmed by 9 bases and the J gene end by 1 base; junction bases not matched to a gene: 4. Germline lookup yields CDR1 KGHDR and CDR2 SFDVKD. The CDR3 nucleotides are TGTGCCACCTCACAGGGGGGTTCCTACAATGAGCAGTTCTTC. Protein sequence: CATSQGGSYNEQFF.

The chain joins TRBV29-1 to TRBJ1-2, with 9 bases that match TRBD1. V shed 5 bases and J 3 bases; nucleotides not matched to a gene: 1. CDR1 is SQVTM and CDR2 is ANQGSEA in the germline V gene. The CDR3 contains 12 residues. For the CDR3, the DNA is TGCAGCGTTTGGGACAGGGACTATGGCTACACCTTC. Amino acid sequence: CSVWDRDYGYTF.

This chain connects TRBV21-1 to TRBJ1-5. TRBV21-1 is flagged as a pseudogene. The CDR3 totals 20 residues. The CDR3 bases are TGTGCCAGCAGCAAATCAAATGAGGGCAGGTATTACTCTAGCAATCAGCCCCAGCATTTT. Protein: CASSKSNEGRYYSSNQPQHF.

The rearrangement links TRBV6-1 to TRBJ1-5, with D unclear. Germline V gene sequence: CDR1 MNHNS, CDR2 SASEGT. The CDR3 runs 14 residues. V dropped 1 base and J dropped 4 bases, with 8 bases sitting between them. CDR3 sequence: CASSEVRTNQPQHF. CDR3 sequence (DNA): TGTGCCAGCAGTGAAGTGAGGACTAATCAGCCCCAGCATTTT.

This sequence joins TRBV3-1 (or the pseudogene TRBV3-2) and TRBJ1-3, with D unresolved. The CDR3 runs to 14 residues. V lost 2 bases and J lost 4, with 9 bases in between. Germline loops: CDR1 LGHDT, CDR2 YNNKEL (reference sequence). The CDR3 sequence: CASSQTSEGNTIYF. For the CDR3, the DNA is TGTGCCAGCAGCCAAACTTCTGAAGGAAACACCATATATTTT.

The V call is TRBV9, the J call TRBJ2-3, with 11 bases identical to TRBD2. Unmatched junction bases numbered 2, after V lost 0 bases and J lost 2 bases. The CDR3 contains 16 residues. CDR1 and CDR2 (germline): SGDLS, YYNGEE. Written as DNA, the CDR3 is TGTGCCAGCAGCGTAGGGGGACTAGCGGTCACAGATACGCAGTATTTT. Translation: CASSVGGLAVTDTQYF.

The rearrangement joins TRBV9 to TRBJ1-1, with D possibly TRBD1 on 5 matching bases. Germline V CDR1 and CDR2: SGDLS, YYNGEE. The CDR3 covers 15 residues. The V end was cut by 0 bases, the J end by 0 bases, with 9 bases between. In DNA form, the CDR3 reads TGTGCCAGCAGCGTAGCGGGGGTCATGAACACTGAAGCTTTCTTT. Translation: CASSVAGVMNTEAFF.

The rearrangement joins TRBV11-2 to TRBJ2-1; TRBD2 matches at 9 bases. Germline CDR1 SGHAT, CDR2 FQNNGV. Germline trimming cut 3 bases from V and 7 bases from J; bases unmatched to any gene: 7. This CDR3 contains 15 residues. CDR3 nucleotides: TGTGCCAGCAGCTTCGCAGCGGGAGGATCGAATGAGCAGTTCTTC. Its translation: CASSFAAGGSNEQFF.